The entry that follows covers one T cell receptor (beta chain) sequence. The antigen remains undetermined. The data originate from a study of persistence of HIV-infected CD4 T cells. Nonspecific anti-CD3/anti-CD28 bead stimulation represents the broad CD4+ T cell repertoire. CD4+ T cells upregulating both CD40 ligand and CD69 were sorted as responding cells. CDR1 is LNHDA, CDR2 SQIVND, per germline (reference sequence). This CDR3 has 14 amino acids. V gave up 7 bases and J gave up 1 base; unmatched junction bases: 6. This was the immunoSEQ version 4 assay in survey mode. Clones were read by immunoSEQ multiplex PCR, and TCRdb kept only the in-frame ones, dropping some. Of some 40,000 clones listed, roughly 92% are singletons.

The source is an adult man with HIV who was CMV-seropositive. The chain links TRBV19 to TRBJ1-1; 7 bases align to TRBD1. Sample: CD4+ T cells sorted from PBMCs after roughly 18-hour stimulation, taken from a patient who received antiretroviral therapy. DNA for the CDR3: TGTGCCAGTAAGGTTAGGGACAGGAACACTGAAGCTTTCTTT. Translated: CASKVRDRNTEAFF.